The 13 T cell receptor beta chains presented below share a single source sample, sequenced in a study of blood T cell repertoires in COVID-19 (dated by TCRdb to 2019 to 2021). Library preparation used the immunoSEQ multiplex PCR assay. TCRdb re-hosts the immuneACCESS table, in-frame sequences only. Its copies lack some clones; in the studies checked, an unresolved V gene accounts for under half of them, and the cause for the rest is not known. A total of approximately 69,000 clones appear in this sample, roughly 80% of them only once. Under 2% of the sample goes to the ten largest clones. The sequencing input was peripheral blood. The origin of the receptors is a woman aged 55-70 years with acute or convalescent COVID-19.

In this sample, this clone turned up a few times. The genes are TRBV18 and TRBJ2-7, with 9 bases lining up with TRBD1. Germline V gene data show CDR1 as KGHSH and CDR2 as LQKENI. The CDR3 consists of 14 residues. J was trimmed by 6 bases and V by 3 bases; bases with no gene match: 6. CDR3 sequence (DNA): TGTGCCAGCTCACCGGACAGGGGAGGATCCGAGCAGTACTTC. Translated: CASSPDRGGSEQYF.

The CDR3 sequence: CASCKGQPNTQYF. CDR3 coding DNA: TGTGCCAGCTGCAAGGGACAGCCCAACACGCAGTACTTC. The chain links TRBV12-3 or TRBV12-4 to TRBJ2-7, with 7 bases identical to TRBD1. Trimming cost V 8 bases and J 9 bases; bases outside gene matches: 13. CDR3 size: 13 residues.

The rearrangement links TRBV7-2 to TRBJ2-2, with D possibly being TRBD2 (6 bases). V dropped 0 bases and J dropped 4 bases, with 12 bases sitting between them. The CDR3 extends over 16 amino acids. Germline V gene data show CDR1 as SGHTA and CDR2 as FQGNSA. Here the CDR3 DNA reads TGTGCCAGCAGCTTAGCGGCGTCGCGGGGCACCGGGGAGCTGTTTTTT. It encodes CASSLAASRGTGELFF.

The chain joins TRBV5-6 to TRBJ2-3; no definite D call. The V and J ends lost 1 base and 6 bases respectively, with 9 bases between them. The CDR3 has 13 amino acids. Germline V gives CDR1 SGHDT, CDR2 YYEEEE. CDR3 nucleotides: TGTGCCAGCAGCTTGAGTGCGTTGGATACGCAGTATTTT. Residues: CASSLSALDTQYF.

This clone occurred once. This chain connects TRBV19 to TRBJ1-1; 7 bases line up with TRBD1. The J segment lost 1 base and the V segment lost 10 bases, leaving 12 bases of the junction unmatched. The CDR3 totals 15 residues. Germline CDR1 reads LNHDA; CDR2 reads SQIVND (reference sequence). CDR3 in DNA: TGTGCCACCAGGGGGGCCGAATACGAGAACACTGAAGCTTTCTTT. Its translation: CATRGAEYENTEAFF.

This clone was observed a single time. The rearrangement joins TRBV2 to TRBJ1-5; no firm D call. CDR1 and CDR2 (germline): SNHLY, FYNNEI. Trimming removed 1 base from V and 5 bases from J, with 18 bases in between. This CDR3 has 17 amino acids. This chain's CDR3 is CASSEGGGSRAHQPQHF. DNA of the CDR3: TGTGCCAGCAGTGAAGGGGGAGGGTCTAGGGCTCATCAGCCCCAGCATTTT.

The chain employs TRBV5-1 and TRBJ1-3; D not resolved. This CDR3 has 17 amino acids. Germline values: CDR1 SGHRS, CDR2 YFSETQ. V was clipped by 0 bases and J by 0 bases, with 13 bases between them. In DNA, the CDR3 is TGCGCCAGCAGCTTGGCCCCAGGCCGCCTCTCTGGAAACACCATATATTTT. Encoded protein: CASSLAPGRLSGNTIYF.

The V gene is TRBV5-1, the J gene TRBJ1-2; TRBD1 matches at 9 bases. The CDR3 is 14 amino acids. V lost 4 bases and J lost 8; bases outside the gene matches: 9. The germline CDR1 and CDR2 sequences are SGHRS and YFSETQ. For the CDR3, the DNA is TGCGCCAGCAGCCCCCTGGGACAGGGTGGAGGCTACACCTTC. It is translated as CASSPLGQGGGYTF.

The J gene is TRBJ2-5, the V gene TRBV29-1; no firm D call. The CDR3 loop spans 13 amino acids. CDR1 is SQVTM, CDR2 ANQGSEA, per germline. Between the trimmed V and J ends, which lost 4 bases and 4 bases, there was a span of 13 bases. CDR3 protein: CSVVQTSGETQYF. The DNA for the CDR3 is TGCAGCGTTGTCCAGACTTCGGGAGAGACCCAGTACTTC. The entire variable domain, with the rest obtained from reference TRBV29-1 and TRBJ2-5, is as follows: SAVISQKPSRDICQRGTSLTIQCQVDSQVTMMFWYRQQPGQSLTLIATANQGSEATYESGFVIDKFPISRPNLTFSTLTVSNMSPEDSSIYLCSVVQTSGETQYFGPGTRLLVL.

The rearrangement joins TRBV5-1 to TRBJ1-1, with D maybe TRBD1 (6 bases). The CDR3 is made up of 15 amino acids. Trimming removed 4 bases from V and 1 base from J, with 14 bases in between. Germline V gene data show CDR1 as SGHRS and CDR2 as YFSETQ. The CDR3 bases are TGCGCCAGCAGCCCGTTCCCAGGGGCGAACACTGAAGCTTTCTTT. Its translation is CASSPFPGANTEAFF.

V gene TRBV19 combines with J gene TRBJ1-4, with TRBD1 matching 7 bases. The CDR3 has 14 residues. The germline V gene has CDR1 LNHDA and CDR2 SQIVND (reference sequence). The V and J ends lost 10 bases and 5 bases, in that order; junction bases with no gene match: 10. CDR3 coding DNA: TGTGCCACCAGAAGGACAGGACAGAATGAAAAACTGTTTTTT. Translated: CATRRTGQNEKLFF. Full variable domain (remainder filled in from reference TRBV19 and TRBJ1-4): DGGITQSPKYLFRKEGQNVTLSCEQNLNHDAMYWYRQDPGQGLRLIYYSQIVNDFQKGDIAEGYSVSREKKESFPLTVTSAQKNPTAFYLCATRRTGQNEKLFFGSGTQLSVL.

The chain joins TRBV2 to TRBJ2-3; perhaps TRBD2 as D (5 bases). The CDR3 contains 14 residues. The ends were cut back, 0 bases at V and 1 base at J, with 5 bases in the middle. The germline V gene encodes CDR1 SNHLY and CDR2 FYNNEI. The CDR3 bases are TGTGCCAGCAGTGAAGCGGGAGGCACAGATACGCAGTATTTT. Its translation: CASSEAGGTDTQYF.

This chain joins TRBV10-3 and TRBJ1-2, with 7 bases matching TRBD1. Trimming took 4 bases from V and 1 from J; bases not matched to a gene: 15. The CDR3 is 18 residues long. Germline V gives CDR1 ENHRY, CDR2 SYGVKD. CDR3 nucleotides: TGTGCCATCAGTGGAGCGGGGGACAGAACTTCCCTTAACTATGGCTACACCTTC. This codes for CAISGAGDRTSLNYGYTF.